The entry that follows covers one TCR beta chain sequence. This sample stems from a study of chemoradiotherapy in HPV16-positive cancers. Produced via immunoSEQ multiplex PCR; TCRdb's table is partial and in-frame only. The sample contains about 5,000 clones, about four fifths of which appear only once. Trimming removed 2 bases from V and 9 bases from J; junction bases left unmatched: 10. The CDR3 is 15 residues long. The germline V gene has CDR1 SGHRS and CDR2 YFSETQ. Material: tumor tissue, obtained from a patient who underwent chemoradiotherapy. The source is a human donor with HPV-associated anogenital cancer. The rearrangement joins TRBV5-1 to TRBJ2-3, with TRBD1 matching over 9 bases. In DNA, the CDR3 is TGCGCCAGCAGCTTAGAACAGGGGGCGGGATCCACGCAGTATTTT. Protein: CASSLEQGAGSTQYF. The full variable domain, with the rest looked up from reference TRBV5-1 and TRBJ2-3, is KAGVTQTPRYLIKTRGQQVTLSCSPISGHRSVSWYQQTPGQGLQFLFEYFSETQRNKGNFPGRFSGRQFSNSRSEMNVSTLELGDSALYLCASSLEQGAGSTQYFGPGTRLTVL.